The 14 T cell receptor beta chains given below trace back to one sample, sequenced in a study of blood T cells in healthy people across ages. Primers used in a second PCR of roughly 6 to 12 cycles were a sample-barcoded 5' primer and a J-beta primer mix. From the 5' RACE reads, TCRdb called clonotypes with MiXCR, one entry per CDR3 protein. The sample consists of about 970,000 distinct CDR3 sequences, roughly 51% of them appearing once. Sequenced material: blood. The receptors originated from a woman aged 60-75 years in good health.

The J gene is TRBJ2-1, the V gene TRBV10-3, with D maybe TRBD1 (6 bases). The CDR3 is 13 residues long. V was trimmed by 7 bases and J by 10 bases, leaving 17 bases between them. CDR1 is ENHRY and CDR2 is SYGVKD in the germline V gene. The CDR3 region has the DNA TGTGCCATCAACGGGGACACACCCTACGAGCAGTTCTTC. This codes for CAINGDTPYEQFF.

The CDR3 DNA is TGTGCCAGCAGTCCCCAGGCCCGCCTCAATACGCAGTATTTT. Protein product: CASSPQARLNTQYF. The chain uses TRBV12-3 or TRBV12-4 and TRBJ2-3, with D unclear. The germline V and J ends were trimmed by 5 bases and 7 bases, with 16 bases remaining between them. The CDR3 spans 14 residues.

The chain is built from TRBV13 and TRBJ2-7; D is perhaps TRBD2 (5 bases). CDR1 is PRHDT, CDR2 FYEKMQ, per germline (reference sequence). V was cut by 2 bases and J by 1 base, with 15 bases left in between. The CDR3 is 16 residues long. CDR3 in DNA: TGTGCCAGCAGCTTACTCTCGCTAGCAAAGTCCTACGAGCAGTACTTC. It specifies CASSLLSLAKSYEQYF.

J is TRBJ2-2 and V is TRBV7-2; TRBD2 aligns across 8 bases. CDR1 is SGHTA and CDR2 is FQGNSA in the germline V gene. Germline trimming cut 0 bases from V and 10 bases from J; bases unmatched to any gene: 7. The CDR3 extends over 15 amino acids. CDR3 residues: CASSLALAGAEELFF. The DNA for the CDR3 is TGTGCCAGCAGCTTAGCTCTAGCGGGCGCCGAGGAGCTGTTTTTT.

This clonotype was seen a single time. V usage is TRBV28 and J usage is TRBJ2-1, with D uncertain. V was pared by 1 base and J by 3 bases, with 10 bases between. CDR3 length: 15 amino acids. Germline CDR1 reads MDHEN; CDR2 reads SYDVKM. The CDR3 coding sequence is TGTGCCAGCAGTTTATTGCGGATGGGCTACAATGAGCAGTTCTTC. Its translation is CASSLLRMGYNEQFF.

This clonotype has just a few counts. The chain carries TRBV6-2 or TRBV6-3 and TRBJ1-1; D unresolved. The CDR3 extends over 16 amino acids. Germline V lookup: CDR1 MNHEY, CDR2 SVGEGT. Trimming shortened V by 0 bases and J by 1 base, and 12 bases separated the two germline ends. In DNA, the CDR3 is TGTGCCAGCAGTTACTCGGGATTTATCCAGAACACTGAAGCTTTCTTT. This encodes CASSYSGFIQNTEAFF.

This clonotype has a handful of counts. The gene calls are TRBV3-1 and TRBJ2-5; D remains unclear. The CDR3 runs to 13 residues. The ends were cut back, 1 base at V and 9 bases at J, with 12 bases in the middle. Germline V gives CDR1 LGHDT, CDR2 YNNKEL (reference sequence). The chain's CDR3 is CASSQGKDEAQYF. As DNA, the CDR3 is TGTGCCAGCAGCCAAGGAAAGGACGAGGCCCAGTACTTC.

The chain has TRBV20-1 and TRBJ2-7; D uncertain. Per the germline V gene, CDR1 is DFQATT and CDR2 is SNEGSKA (reference sequence). This CDR3 has 11 amino acids. Trimming cost V 7 bases and J 2 bases, with 9 bases left between them. The CDR3 is CSGLGPYEQYF. The DNA of the CDR3 is TGCAGTGGGCTAGGCCCCTACGAGCAGTACTTC.

This chain connects TRBV20-1 to TRBJ2-1, with 9 bases aligning to TRBD1. The CDR3 runs 17 residues. With V trimmed by 1 base and J by 12 bases, 19 bases remained unmatched. The germline V gene has CDR1 DFQATT and CDR2 SNEGSKA (reference sequence). CDR3 coding DNA: TGCAGTGCTAGAGGACACGTCCCGGGACAGGGTTATTATGGGCAGTTCTTC. It translates to CSARGHVPGQGYYGQFF.

The rearrangement joins TRBV11-2 to TRBJ2-3, with 8 bases that match TRBD2. There are 14 residues in the CDR3. The germline V gene has CDR1 SGHAT and CDR2 FQNNGV. The J segment lost 7 bases and the V segment lost 4 bases, leaving 7 bases of the junction unmatched. CDR3 in amino acids: CASSSGLVPHTQYF. CDR3 DNA: TGTGCCAGCAGCTCGGGACTAGTTCCCCATACGCAGTATTTT.

The chain recombines TRBV6-2 or TRBV6-3 with TRBJ2-7; no clear D. V was shortened by 4 bases and J by 4 bases, with 20 bases between the two germline ends. In germline, CDR1 is MNHEY, CDR2 SVGEGT. CDR3 length: 16 amino acids. CDR3 in amino acids: CASSSTQPISPYEQYF. In nucleotides, the CDR3 is TGTGCCAGCAGTTCAACGCAGCCTATATCACCTTACGAGCAGTACTTC.

This chain connects TRBV20-1 to TRBJ2-5, with 7 nucleotides matching TRBD2. The J segment lost 5 bases and the V segment lost 6 bases, leaving 15 bases of the junction unmatched. This CDR3 region has 15 residues. Germline V gene data show CDR1 as DFQATT and CDR2 as SNEGSKA (reference sequence). This CDR3 reads CSAVRGGSHLETQYF. For the CDR3, the DNA is TGCAGTGCCGTGAGAGGCGGGAGCCATTTGGAGACCCAGTACTTC.

CDR3 bases: TGTGCCAGCAGAGTGGGGGTGATAGCGGGAGCTGGAGAGACCCAGTACTTC. This translates into CASRVGVIAGAGETQYF. The V call is TRBV6-1, the J call TRBJ2-5, with TRBD2 matching over 9 bases. The V segment lost 6 bases and the J segment 4 bases; nucleotides outside the gene matches: 15. Germline V gene data show CDR1 as MNHNS and CDR2 as SASEGT. This CDR3 comprises 17 residues.

V gene TRBV5-1 combines with J gene TRBJ2-3, with TRBD1 matching over 11 bases. CDR1 and CDR2 from the germline V gene are SGHRS and YFSETQ. The length of the CDR3 is 15 residues. The V gene end was trimmed by 4 bases and the J gene end by 4 bases; junction bases not matched to a gene: 5. The CDR3 DNA sequence: TGCGCCAGCAGCCCCGGGACAGGGGGGCCAGATACGCAGTATTTT. As protein: CASSPGTGGPDTQYF. Drawing the rest from reference TRBV5-1 and TRBJ2-3, the complete variable domain is KAGVTQTPRYLIKTRGQQVTLSCSPISGHRSVSWYQQTPGQGLQFLFEYFSETQRNKGNFPGRFSGRQFSNSRSEMNVSTLELGDSALYLCASSPGTGGPDTQYFGPGTRLTVL.